Listed below are T cell receptor beta chains from one sample, sequenced in a study of neurological immune-mediated disorders. Via MiXCR, TCRdb re-called the 5' RACE reads, giving one row per CDR3 protein. The repertoire consists of about 70,000 distinct CDR3 sequences, with roughly 3.1% occurring once and the leading ten covering about 5%. Sequencing used PBMCs. The origin of the receptors is a woman in her 50s with multiple sclerosis. Both conserved end residues are part of each CDR3. The D gene is left open where the match is weak. Not all rows give a size; the values are once, few, many and, for expanded clones, a class.

many	.	TRBV15	TRBJ2-3	TGTGCCACCAGGGCGGAGGCCGATACGCAGTATTTT	CATRAEADTQYF
many	.	TRBV7-2	TRBJ2-5	TGTGCCAGCAGCTTAGTGAGGGAGACCCAGTACTTC	CASSLVRETQYF
many	.	TRBV6-5	TRBJ1-3	TGTGCCAGCAGTTACTCGAAGCGGGGTCCCTCTGGAAACACCATATATTTT	CASSYSKRGPSGNTIYF
many	.	TRBV25-1	TRBJ2-1	TGTGCCAGCAGTCTGGTCCTCGGTGACGGCAAGTACAATGAGCAGTTCTTC	CASSLVLGDGKYNEQFF
many	.	TRBV4-3	TRBJ2-2	TGCGCCAGCAGCCAACCCGGTCGCCCCGGGGAGCTGTTTTTT	CASSQPGRPGELFF
many	TRBD1	TRBV5-1	TRBJ2-1	TGCGCCAGCAGCTTGACAGGGGGCGCGCACAATGAGCAGTTCTTC	CASSLTGGAHNEQFF
many	TRBD1	TRBV29-1	TRBJ1-1	TGCAGCGTTGAAGGACAGGGGGTTGTAGCTTTCTTT	CSVEGQGVVAFF
many	.	TRBV5-1	TRBJ2-2	TGCGCCAGCAGCTTGGGGTCGGGATCTGGGGAGCTGTTTTTT	CASSLGSGSGELFF
many	TRBD1	TRBV5-1	TRBJ1-2	TGCGCCAGCAGCCGGGACAGGGGAACTAACTATGGCTACACCTTC	CASSRDRGTNYGYTF
many	TRBD1	TRBV7-9	TRBJ2-4	TGTGCCAGCAGCCGACAGGGAGAGAACATTCAGTACTTC	CASSRQGENIQYF
many	.	TRBV20-1	TRBJ1-5	TGCAGTGCTAGAGATCTAGGGTCTCAGCCCCAGCATTTT	CSARDLGSQPQHF
many	.	TRBV12-3/TRBV12-4	TRBJ1-2	TGTGCCAGCAGTCCCTCCTCGCATAACTATGGCTACACCTTC	CASSPSSHNYGYTF
many	.	TRBV28	TRBJ2-1	TGTGCCAGCAGCAGGGGAAATGAGCAGTTCTTC	CASSRGNEQFF
.	.	TRBV4-1	TRBJ1-5	TGCGCCAGCAGCCAAGATAATGGGGGGTGGCCTACTAAGACCCAGAATTTT	CASSQDNGGWPTKTQNF
many	.	TRBV20-1	TRBJ1-5	TGCAGTGCTAGAGATCTCCTTAGCAATCAGCCCCAGCATTTT	CSARDLLSNQPQHF
many	TRBD2	TRBV4-3	TRBJ2-7	TGCGCCAGCAGCCAAGAAGCGGGGCCGGGCGAGCAGTACTTC	CASSQEAGPGEQYF
many	.	TRBV2	TRBJ1-6	TGTGCCAGCAGTGAGTGGTTAAATTCACCCCTCCACTTT	CASSEWLNSPLHF
many	.	TRBV7-9	TRBJ2-7	TGTGCCAGCAGCCAGGCCGGGTTACGGCCACTAGGAGAGAACTACGAGCAGTACTTC	CASSQAGLRPLGENYEQYF
many	.	TRBV3-1	TRBJ2-5	TGTGCCAGCAGCCAAGATCACTTGGAGACCCAGTACTTC	CASSQDHLETQYF
many	.	TRBV7-2	TRBJ2-1	TGTGCCAGCAACACCGGGAACTCCTACAATGAGCAGTTCTTC	CASNTGNSYNEQFF
many	TRBD2	TRBV4-1	TRBJ2-5	TGCGCCAGCAGCCAAGAAAAGCGGGAGAATGGAGAGACCCAGTACTTC	CASSQEKRENGETQYF
many	TRBD1	TRBV6-5	TRBJ2-1	TGTGCCAGCAGGCAAGACAGGGGGCTCTGGAATGAGCAGTTCTTC	CASRQDRGLWNEQFF
many	.	TRBV10-3	TRBJ1-6	TGTGCCATCAGCAGACAGACAAATTCACCCCTCCACTTT	CAISRQTNSPLHF
many	.	TRBV18	TRBJ1-4	TGTGCCAGCTCACCACGATTGGGGAGTGAAAAACTGTTTTTT	CASSPRLGSEKLFF
many	.	TRBV5-1	TRBJ1-2	TGCGCCAGCAGCTTGGACAGAAATGGCTACACCTTC	CASSLDRNGYTF
many	.	TRBV18	TRBJ2-1	TGTGCCAGCTCAAGGGACTCCTACTCCTACAATGAGCAGTTCTTC	CASSRDSYSYNEQFF
many	.	TRBV5-5	TRBJ1-1	TGTGCCAGCAGCCTTGATCACCGGAACACTGAAGCTTTCTTT	CASSLDHRNTEAFF
many	.	TRBV3-1	TRBJ1-1	TGTGCCAGCCGCAAGTACCAGAACACTGAAGCTTTCTTT	CASRKYQNTEAFF
many	.	TRBV28	TRBJ2-3	TGTGCCAGCCGAAGCCGTTTCATGGGGGATACGCAGTATTTT	CASRSRFMGDTQYF
many	.	TRBV2	TRBJ2-3	TGTGCCAGCAGAGGAGATACGCAGTATTTT	CASRGDTQYF
many	.	TRBV12-3/TRBV12-4	TRBJ2-2	TGTGCCAGCAGTTTAGATGGTGCTGCGGGCGGGGAGCTGTTTTTT	CASSLDGAAGGELFF
many	TRBD1	TRBV6-1	TRBJ1-2	TGTGCCAGCAGTGCCAGACAGGGGGATGGCTACACCTTC	CASSARQGDGYTF
many	.	TRBV5-4	TRBJ1-2	TGTGCCAGCAGCTTGGCAGGGGCGCGGGGCTACACCTTC	CASSLAGARGYTF
many	TRBD2	TRBV6-2/TRBV6-3	TRBJ2-1	TGTGCCAGCAGTTACTCGAGTTTTAGCGGGGGGTTGATCTACAATGAGCAGTTCTTC	CASSYSSFSGGLIYNEQFF
many	.	TRBV21-1	TRBJ2-3	TGTGCCAGCAGCGAAGGACAGGAGAGCACAGATACGCAGTATTTT	CASSEGQESTDTQYF
many	.	TRBV5-1	TRBJ2-5	TGCGCCAGCAGCTCAGGACACCGTATACAAGAGACCCAGTACTTC	CASSSGHRIQETQYF
.	.	TRBV7-9	TRBJ1-1	TGTGCCTCCCAATTGGAGGGGAACACTGAAGCTTTCTTT	CASQLEGNTEAFF
many	TRBD1	TRBV5-6	TRBJ2-2	TGTGCCAGCAGCGGGGACAGAAACACCGGGGAGCTGTTTTTT	CASSGDRNTGELFF
many	TRBD2	TRBV19	TRBJ2-1	TGTGCCAGTAGACTAGCGACGATCCACAATGAGCAGTTCTTC	CASRLATIHNEQFF
many	.	TRBV5-1	TRBJ2-1	TGCGCCAGCAGCCCTACCGACCGGGCCTACAATGAGCAGTTCTTC	CASSPTDRAYNEQFF
.	.	TRBV7-2	TRBJ1-1	TGTGCCAGCAGCTTAGGTTGGGTGAACACTGAAGCTTTCTTT	CASSLGWVNTEAFF
many	.	TRBV11-2	TRBJ1-1	TGTGCCAGCAGCCCCCGGCGGGGGCCGAACACTGAAGCTTTCTTT	CASSPRRGPNTEAFF
many	TRBD2	TRBV5-5	TRBJ2-1	TGTGCCAGCAGCTTGGGGCGACTAGCGGGAGCTTACAATGAGCAGTTCTTC	CASSLGRLAGAYNEQFF
many	TRBD1	TRBV5-1	TRBJ2-2	TGCGCCAGCAGACGCCGACAGGGGAACACCGGGGAGCTGTTTTTT	CASRRRQGNTGELFF